One and the same sample provided the 4 T cell receptor beta chains below, sequenced in a study of radiation and T cells in renal cell carcinoma. Some clones are missing from TCRdb's copy, which holds only in-frame ones; the method was immunoSEQ multiplex PCR. The sample holds about 78,000 clones; roughly nine tenths are singletons and the top ten take roughly 5.4%. The time point: blood 4 weeks post-SBRT, at nephrectomy. The treatment denotes: 15 Gy SBRT to primary tumor, nephrectomy 4 weeks later. Material: blood, obtained from a patient whose treatment included radiotherapy and nephrectomy. The receptors derive from a woman aged 70-85 years with renal cell carcinoma.

The V call is TRBV7-6, the J call TRBJ1-1; maybe TRBD1 (5 bases). The germline V gene has CDR1 SGHVS and CDR2 FNYEAQ. Trimming took off 6 bases at V and 1 base at J, with 12 bases between the two ends. The CDR3 totals 14 residues. The CDR3, as DNA: TGTGCCAGCAGGGCAGGGTACCGGAACACTGAAGCTTTCTTT. Amino acids: CASRAGYRNTEAFF.

This sequence joins TRBV7-8 and TRBJ1-4; the match to TRBD1 covers 7 bases. The CDR3 extends over 14 amino acids. CDR1 is SGHVS, CDR2 FQNEAQ, per germline. V dropped 7 bases and J dropped 3; count of bases not matched to a gene: 5. The CDR3 spells CASNLGTANEKLFF. The DNA for the CDR3 is TGTGCCAGCAACCTAGGGACAGCTAATGAAAAACTGTTTTTT.

The genes are TRBV6-1 and TRBJ2-2, with 9 bases matching TRBD1. This CDR3 region has 15 residues. The germline gives CDR1 MNHNS, CDR2 SASEGT. V was pared by 3 bases and J by 4 bases, with 3 bases of the junction left unmatched. The CDR3 spells CASSEGTGSTGELFF. The CDR3 DNA follows: TGTGCCAGCAGTGAGGGGACAGGGTCCACCGGGGAGCTGTTTTTT.

The V and J genes are TRBV6-4 and TRBJ2-1, with 7 nucleotides matching TRBD2. Germline trimming cut 4 bases from V and 4 bases from J; bases unmatched to any gene: 4. This CDR3 contains 14 residues. Germline CDR1 MRHNA, CDR2 SNTAGT. Here the CDR3 reads CASSVREGYNEQFF. In DNA form, the CDR3 reads TGTGCCAGCAGTGTCAGGGAGGGGTACAATGAGCAGTTCTTC.